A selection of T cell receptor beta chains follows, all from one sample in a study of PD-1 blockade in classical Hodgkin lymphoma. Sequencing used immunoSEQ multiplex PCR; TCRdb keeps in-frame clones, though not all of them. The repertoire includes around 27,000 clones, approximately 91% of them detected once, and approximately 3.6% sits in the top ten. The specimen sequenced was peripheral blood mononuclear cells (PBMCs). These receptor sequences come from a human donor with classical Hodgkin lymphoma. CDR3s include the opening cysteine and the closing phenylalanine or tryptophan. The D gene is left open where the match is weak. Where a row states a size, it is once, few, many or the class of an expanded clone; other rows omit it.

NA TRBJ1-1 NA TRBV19 TGTGCCAGTAGTGTTTTACAGAGTAACACTGAAGCTTTCTTT CASSVLQSNTEAFF
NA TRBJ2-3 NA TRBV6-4 TGTGCCAGCAGAGAAAGCGGCACAGATACGCAGTATTTT CASRESGTDTQYF
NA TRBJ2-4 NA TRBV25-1 TGTGCCAGCAGTGAATCCGGCAAAAACATTCAGTACTTC CASSESGKNIQYF
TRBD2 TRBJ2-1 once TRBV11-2 TGTGCCAGCAGCCCGGGACTAGTGTATGAGCAGTTCTTC CASSPGLVYEQFF
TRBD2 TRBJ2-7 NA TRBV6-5 TGTGCCAGCAGTTACGGGACTAGCACCGAGCAGTACTTC CASSYGTSTEQYF
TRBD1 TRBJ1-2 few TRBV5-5 TGTGCCAGCAGCGGTGGGACAGCATATGGCTACACCTTC CASSGGTAYGYTF
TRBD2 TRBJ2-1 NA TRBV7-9 TGTGCCAGCAGCTTCGGACTAGCGGGACACGAGCAGTTCTTC CASSFGLAGHEQFF
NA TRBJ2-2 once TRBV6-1 TGTGCCATCTGTCCGGGGCCGGACACCGGGGAGCTGCTTTTT CAICPGPDTGELLF
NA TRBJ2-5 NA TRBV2 TGTGCCAGCAACTCACTAGTCCAAGAGACCCAGTACTTC CASNSLVQETQYF
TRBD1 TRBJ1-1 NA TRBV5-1 TGCGCCAGCAGCTTGGCCGGCGGGACAGCAAACACTGAAGCTTTCTTT CASSLAGGTANTEAFF
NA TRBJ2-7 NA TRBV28 TGTGCCAGCAGTTTATTCCTAGGCTACGAGCAGTACTTC CASSLFLGYEQYF
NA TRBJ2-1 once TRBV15 TGTGCCACCAGCAGACCCTCCTTCGGAGGGGCGCGGACACTCTCCTACAATGAGCAGTTCTTC CATSRPSFGGARTLSYNEQFF
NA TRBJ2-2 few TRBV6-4 TGTGCCAGCAGCGCGGACCCAACCGGGGAGCTGTTTTTT CASSADPTGELFF
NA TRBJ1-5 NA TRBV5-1 TGCGCCAGCAGCTTGTCCCCCGTTCAGCCCCAGCATTTT CASSLSPVQPQHF
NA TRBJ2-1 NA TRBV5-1 TGCGCCAGCAGCTTGGGACAGGCGTACAATGAGCAGTTCTTC CASSLGQAYNEQFF
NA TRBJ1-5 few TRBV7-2 TGTGCCAGCAGTTACAGGGGCAATCAGCCCCAGCATTTT CASSYRGNQPQHF
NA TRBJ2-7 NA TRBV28 TGTGCCAGCAGTTTGCAGGGGTCAGTTTCCTACGAGCAGTACTTC CASSLQGSVSYEQYF
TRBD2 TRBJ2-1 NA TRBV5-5 TGTGCCAGCAGCTTGGGCCTAGCGGTATACAATGAGCAGTTCTTC CASSLGLAVYNEQFF
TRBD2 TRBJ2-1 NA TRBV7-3 TGTGCCAGCAGCCACCCCGTAGCGGGAGGGCCAAGTGAGCAGTTCTTC CASSHPVAGGPSEQFF
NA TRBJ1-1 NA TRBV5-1 TGCGCCAGCAGCTTGAGCCCGGGGACGGTCACTGAAGCTTTCTTT CASSLSPGTVTEAFF
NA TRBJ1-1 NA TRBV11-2 TGTGCCAGCAGCCCAGGGACACTGAACACTGAAGCTTTCTTT CASSPGTLNTEAFF
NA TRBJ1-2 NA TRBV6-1 TGTGCCAGCAGTGATGTGGGGGGCTACACCTTC CASSDVGGYTF
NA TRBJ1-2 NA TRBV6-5 TGTGCCAGCAGCCAGGCGTCCTATGGCTACACCTTC CASSQASYGYTF
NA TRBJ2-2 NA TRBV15 TGTGCCACCAGCAGAGCCATCCCACTAGACGCCGGGGAGCTGTTTTTT CATSRAIPLDAGELFF
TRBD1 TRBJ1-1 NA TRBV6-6 TGTGCCAGCAGGCCGGGACAGAAAAACACTGAAGCTTTCTTT CASRPGQKNTEAFF
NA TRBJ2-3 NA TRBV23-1 TGCGCCAGCAGTCAAACCGGCTGCACAGATACGCAGTATTTT CASSQTGCTDTQYF